These 19 T cell receptor beta chains were sequenced from one sample in a study of blood T cell repertoires in COVID-19. Profiled with immunoSEQ multiplex PCR; TCRdb holds only in-frame clones, not every one. The sample contains fewer than 250,000 clones, about 83% of which appear only once. The sample taken for sequencing was PBMCs or T cells enriched from blood (not recorded which). The receptors shown here come from a woman between 50 and 59 years old who had recovered from COVID-19.

This clone was found once. The rearrangement links TRBV2 to TRBJ1-2, with D uncertain. Trimming took 1 base from V and 4 from J, leaving 7 bases between them. Germline lookup yields CDR1 SNHLY and CDR2 FYNNEI. The CDR3 spans 13 residues. DNA of the CDR3: TGTGCCAGCAGTGAAGGCAGATCCTATGGCTACACCTTC. Translation: CASSEGRSYGYTF.

The J gene is TRBJ1-1, the V gene TRBV3-1 (or the pseudogene TRBV3-2); possible D gene TRBD1, 6 bases. Germline V gene lookup returns CDR1 LGHDT and CDR2 YNNKEL (reference sequence). The CDR3 length is 16 residues. Trimming took 0 bases from V and 2 from J, leaving 13 bases between them. CDR3 sequence (DNA): TGTGCCAGCAGCCAAGATCTTAGGACAGCTAACACTGAAGCTTTCTTT. Encoded protein: CASSQDLRTANTEAFF.

In its sample, this clone was seen a few times. The genes are TRBV6-2 or TRBV6-3 and TRBJ2-7; D is perhaps TRBD2 (5 bases). The germline V gene has CDR1 MNHEY and CDR2 SVGEGT. The length of the CDR3 is 15 residues. Trimming removed 2 bases from V and 2 bases from J, with 13 bases in between. The CDR3 protein is CASSYDSGSAYEQYF. The CDR3 DNA sequence: TGTGCCAGCAGTTACGATAGTGGTAGCGCCTACGAGCAGTACTTC.

The V and J genes are TRBV19 and TRBJ2-1; TRBD2 aligns across 10 bases. This CDR3 comprises 15 residues. Trimming at V came to 7 bases and at J to 5 bases, leaving 8 bases not matched to a gene. CDR1 and CDR2 (germline): LNHDA, SQIVND (reference sequence). The CDR3 loop is CASNRWGLANNEQFF. CDR3 DNA: TGTGCCAGTAACAGATGGGGACTAGCGAACAATGAGCAGTTCTTC.

This clone was detected a few times. This sequence joins TRBV28 and TRBJ1-3; 8 nucleotides line up with TRBD1. Germline V CDR1 and CDR2: MDHEN, SYDVKM. This CDR3 is 17 amino acids long. With 7 bases clipped from V and 3 bases from J, the junction kept 14 bases outside the gene matches. In nucleotides, the CDR3 is TGTGCCAGCACCCTCCCCCTTGGACAGGGAGGTGGAAACACCATATATTTT. Its translation: CASTLPLGQGGGNTIYF.

The chain uses TRBV5-1 and TRBJ1-6; maybe TRBD1 (5 bases). The germline V and J ends were trimmed by 4 bases and 2 bases, with 19 bases remaining between them. From germline, CDR1 is SGHRS and CDR2 YFSETQ. This CDR3 comprises 18 residues. DNA for the CDR3: TGCGCCAGCAGCCTGGGGGTGAACAGACACCCCTATAATTCACCCCTCCACTTT. Protein product: CASSLGVNRHPYNSPLHF. The whole variable domain, filled in from reference TRBV5-1 and TRBJ1-6, reads KAGVTQTPRYLIKTRGQQVTLSCSPISGHRSVSWYQQTPGQGLQFLFEYFSETQRNKGNFPGRFSGRQFSNSRSEMNVSTLELGDSALYLCASSLGVNRHPYNSPLHFGNGTRLTVT.

The chain employs TRBV6-4 and TRBJ2-5; TRBD2 might be the D (6 bases). Germline V gene sequence: CDR1 MRHNA, CDR2 SNTAGT. There are 13 residues in the CDR3. V gave up 3 bases and J gave up 7 bases, with 12 bases separating them. The DNA of the CDR3 is TGTGCCAGCAGTGAGAAGGAGGGAACGACCCAGTACTTC. It codes for CASSEKEGTTQYF.

This chain uses TRBV7-8 with TRBJ1-5; tentative D call: TRBD1 (5 bases). The CDR3 spans 14 residues. Germline assignment: CDR1 SGHVS and CDR2 FQNEAQ. Deletions cut 7 bases from V and 3 bases from J, with 13 bases between. The chain's CDR3 is CASTSSTVNQPQHF. CDR3 in DNA: TGTGCCAGCACCTCTTCGACAGTCAATCAGCCCCAGCATTTT.

The chain combines TRBV11-2 with TRBJ1-2; the match to TRBD1 covers 7 bases. The V gene's germline CDR1 is SGHAT and CDR2 FQNNGV. The CDR3 is made up of 14 amino acids. V was clipped by 3 bases and J by 4 bases; unmatched bases: 5. The CDR3 coding sequence is TGTGCCAGCAGCTTCAGGGGGTCCGGCTATGGCTACACCTTC. Translated: CASSFRGSGYGYTF.

This chain uses TRBV9 with TRBJ1-1; 9 bases are shared with TRBD1. Germline CDR1 and CDR2: SGDLS and YYNGEE. The J segment lost 4 bases and the V segment lost 3 bases, leaving 7 bases of the junction unmatched. This CDR3 is 15 amino acids long. CDR3 DNA sequence: TGTGCCAGCAGCGAACTACAGGGGGCGAGCACTGAAGCTTTCTTT. Translating it yields CASSELQGASTEAFF.

This clone appeared once. The chain uses TRBV4-1 and TRBJ2-7; possible D gene TRBD1, 5 bases. Trimming left V 2 bases short and J 2 bases short, with 13 bases between. Germline V gene data show CDR1 as MGHRA and CDR2 as YSYEKL. The CDR3 is 15 residues long. CDR3 DNA sequence: TGCGCCAGCAGCCAACGACAGCAATTAACCTACGAGCAGTACTTC. Its protein product is CASSQRQQLTYEQYF.

The rearrangement joins TRBV6-2 or TRBV6-3 to TRBJ1-5; no clear D. V was clipped by 4 bases and J by 4 bases, with 20 bases between them. In germline, CDR1 is MNHEY, CDR2 SVGEGT. This CDR3 has 17 residues. CDR3 region: CASSSTIPGVTNQPQHF. DNA of the CDR3: TGTGCCAGCAGTTCTACAATCCCGGGAGTTACTAATCAGCCCCAGCATTTT.

The chain joins TRBV5-1 to TRBJ2-6; maybe TRBD2 (6 bases). CDR1 and CDR2 from the germline V gene are SGHRS and YFSETQ. The V end was cut by 1 base, the J end by 2 bases, with 10 bases between. The CDR3 contains 16 residues. The CDR3 reads CASSLRRGAGANVLTF. CDR3 DNA: TGCGCCAGCAGCTTGAGGAGGGGCGCTGGGGCCAACGTCCTGACTTTC.

V and J are TRBV6-5 and TRBJ1-1; 8 nucleotides line up with TRBD1. Germline CDR1 is MNHEY and CDR2 is SVGAGI. Germline trimming cut 2 bases from V and 5 bases from J; bases unmatched to any gene: 4. This CDR3 has 14 amino acids. The CDR3 region has the DNA TGTGCCAGCAGTTACGACAGGGGCACAACTGAAGCTTTCTTT. Its translation is CASSYDRGTTEAFF.

This clone occurred once. The chain employs TRBV9 and TRBJ1-4; 8 bases are shared with TRBD1. J gave up 7 bases and V 4 bases, and 9 bases lay outside the gene matches. The germline V gene has CDR1 SGDLS and CDR2 YYNGEE. The CDR3 consists of 15 residues. Here the CDR3 DNA reads TGTGCCAGCAGCCTCAGACAGGGGCGGGGTGAAAAACTGTTTTTT. Translated: CASSLRQGRGEKLFF.

The rearrangement joins TRBV11-2 to TRBJ2-5; 9 nucleotides align to TRBD2. V shed 1 base, J shed 2 bases, and the junction held 8 bases outside the gene matches. There are 17 residues in the CDR3. In germline, CDR1 is SGHAT, CDR2 FQNNGV. This CDR3 reads CASSLGFAGGQQETQYF. CDR3 nucleotides: TGTGCCAGCAGCTTAGGCTTCGCGGGGGGGCAGCAAGAGACCCAGTACTTC. The entire variable domain, with the rest obtained from reference TRBV11-2 and TRBJ2-5, is as follows: EAGVAQSPRYKIIEKRQSVAFWCNPISGHATLYWYQQILGQGPKLLIQFQNNGVVDDSQLPKDRFSAERLKGVDSTLKIQPAKLEDSAVYLCASSLGFAGGQQETQYFGPGTRLLVL.

The chain combines TRBV21-1 with TRBJ1-5. TRBV21-1 has pseudogene status. This CDR3 has 14 amino acids. The CDR3 DNA is TGTGCCAGCAGCAAAGCATTGGGGAGACAGCCCCAGCATTTT. Amino acid sequence: CASSKALGRQPQHF.

The CDR3: CASSRTPGSGGSSYGYTF. The CDR3 nucleotides are TGTGCCAGCAGCAGAACCCCGGGGTCGGGGGGCTCGAGCTATGGCTACACCTTC. The gene calls are TRBV5-6 and TRBJ1-2, with a weak D call TRBD1 (6 bases). The germline V gene encodes CDR1 SGHDT and CDR2 YYEEEE. V lost 4 bases, J lost 4 bases, and 26 bases lay in between. CDR3 size: 18 residues.

The V gene is TRBV28, the J gene TRBJ1-1; no clear D. The CDR3 runs to 12 residues. V was cut by 6 bases and J by 1 base, with 6 bases left in between. Germline CDR1 is MDHEN and CDR2 is SYDVKM. The CDR3 nucleotides are TGTGCCAGCAGCTACTCGAACACTGAAGCTTTCTTT. It codes for CASSYSNTEAFF.